The entry below describes one T cell receptor beta chain. As yet, its antigen is unknown. Under 3 months in duration, the ophthalmopathy in affected donors had moderate-to-severe activity, CAS ≥3 and NOSPECS ≥4. Thyroid ultrasound, orbital computed tomography, TRAb, serum thyroxine and clinical symptoms formed the basis of diagnosis. The source of the sample is a study of Graves' ophthalmopathy and Graves' hyperthyroidism. Overall study findings and caveats: Discrimination between ophthalmopathy and stable hyperthyroidism by a 13-signature model showed roughly 88% sensitivity and 65% to 84% specificity. Sensitivity reached 70% to 71% and specificity around 76% when the model predicted ophthalmopathy progression.

Researchers took RNA transcripts and amplified TCR beta CDR3 regions from them. RT-PCR in the first round used HTBI primers; a second-round multiplex PCR followed. TCRdb called the multiplex PCR reads again in MiXCR, with one record for every CDR3 protein. The sample yields 150,000 to 200,000 distinct CDR3 sequences, just under 40% seen once. Deletions cut 9 bases from V and 2 bases from J, with 15 bases between. The CDR3 runs 14 residues. CDR1 and CDR2 (germline): KGHDR, SFDVKD. The genes are TRBV24-1 and TRBJ2-5, with D perhaps matching TRBD1 (5 bases). This receptor was obtained from a man aged 25 to 40 with Graves' ophthalmopathy. The sample consisted of peripheral blood. The CDR3 is CATGRGRGQETQYF. Written as DNA, the CDR3 is TGTGCCACCGGCCGCGGAAGGGGACAAGAGACCCAGTACTTC.